This T cell receptor beta chain was captured by sequencing in a study of cytomegalovirus exposure and HLA in healthy donors. General observations from the study: Analysis performed later showed TCR beta chains linked to HLA being more clonally expanded than equally common others. Common viral pathogens were later found to be apparently linked to several of the most significant clusters. Across donors, most TCRs were seen rarely, yet some public ones were widespread. Testing in vitro showed a few CMV-associated chains specific for CMV antigens.

In regard to this clone: Antigen: not known.

The PCR used 60 Vbeta and 13 Jbeta primers. Profiling relied on immunoSEQ multiplex PCR, and the TCRdb table lists in-frame clones only, not all of them. This table holds about 100,000 clones, around 80% found once. The germline CDR1 and CDR2 sequences are LGHNA and YNFKEQ. The CDR3 spans 14 residues. V lost 1 base and J lost 3, with 9 bases in between. Sample: PBMCs. The rearrangement joins TRBV4-2 to TRBJ2-5; tentatively, D is TRBD2 (5 bases). The TCR sequence derives from a woman between 35 and 50 years old in good health and CMV-seronegative. This CDR3 reads CASSQVHGEETQYF. The CDR3 DNA follows: TGTGCCAGCAGCCAAGTCCACGGGGAAGAGACCCAGTACTTC.